These 2 T cell receptor beta chains came from one sample sequenced in a study of technical replicates of blood from four donors. Sequencing was performed with immunoSEQ multiplex PCR; in TCRdb, only in-frame clones are kept and a portion is missing. Of over 85,000 clones in the sample, around 96% were seen once. The sequenced material came from T cells isolated from PBMCs. The source is a human donor in good health.

The chain uses TRBV5-4 and TRBJ1-2; no clear D gene. CDR1 and CDR2 from the germline V gene are SGHNT and YYREEE (reference sequence). V lost 0 bases and J lost 1, with 13 bases in between. This CDR3 spans 16 amino acids. The CDR3 DNA reads TGTGCCAGCAGCTTGGGTGCGGGGTACGGTAACTATGGCTACACCTTC. Its translation is CASSLGAGYGNYGYTF.

This clone has a single count. The V call is TRBV28, the J call TRBJ2-5, with 10 bases fitting TRBD2. J gave up 5 bases and V 3 bases, and 3 bases lay outside the gene matches. CDR1 and CDR2 from the germline V gene are MDHEN and SYDVKM. There are 14 residues in the CDR3. The CDR3, as DNA: TGTGCCAGCAGTTTTCAAGCGGGAGGGGAGACCCAGTACTTC. Its protein product is CASSFQAGGETQYF.